The source of this TCR beta chain is a study of blood T cell repertoires in COVID-19. Looking at the study overall: Samples representing acute and convalescent COVID-19 were sourced from the United States, Italy and Spain.

Germline values: CDR1 GTSNPN, CDR2 SVGIG (reference sequence). The CDR3 spans 13 residues. V gave up 4 bases and J gave up 8 bases, with 17 bases separating them. In the study's own analysis: Estimated nucleated cell counts came from reference gene primer amplification. TCRdb's table, derived via immunoSEQ multiplex PCR, lists solely in-frame clones and lacks some. Clone size and the V and J calls come from that table; the DNA yielded D and trimming. The sample includes about 210,000 clones, approximately 91% of them seen just once. The source is a woman aged 40 to 50 with acute or convalescent COVID-19. Sequenced material: peripheral blood. V and J are TRBV30 and TRBJ1-2; the D gene is possibly TRBD1 (6 bases). The CDR3 loop is CAWTKKQGYGYTF. The CDR3 bases are TGTGCCTGGACAAAAAAACAGGGATACGGCTACACCTTC.